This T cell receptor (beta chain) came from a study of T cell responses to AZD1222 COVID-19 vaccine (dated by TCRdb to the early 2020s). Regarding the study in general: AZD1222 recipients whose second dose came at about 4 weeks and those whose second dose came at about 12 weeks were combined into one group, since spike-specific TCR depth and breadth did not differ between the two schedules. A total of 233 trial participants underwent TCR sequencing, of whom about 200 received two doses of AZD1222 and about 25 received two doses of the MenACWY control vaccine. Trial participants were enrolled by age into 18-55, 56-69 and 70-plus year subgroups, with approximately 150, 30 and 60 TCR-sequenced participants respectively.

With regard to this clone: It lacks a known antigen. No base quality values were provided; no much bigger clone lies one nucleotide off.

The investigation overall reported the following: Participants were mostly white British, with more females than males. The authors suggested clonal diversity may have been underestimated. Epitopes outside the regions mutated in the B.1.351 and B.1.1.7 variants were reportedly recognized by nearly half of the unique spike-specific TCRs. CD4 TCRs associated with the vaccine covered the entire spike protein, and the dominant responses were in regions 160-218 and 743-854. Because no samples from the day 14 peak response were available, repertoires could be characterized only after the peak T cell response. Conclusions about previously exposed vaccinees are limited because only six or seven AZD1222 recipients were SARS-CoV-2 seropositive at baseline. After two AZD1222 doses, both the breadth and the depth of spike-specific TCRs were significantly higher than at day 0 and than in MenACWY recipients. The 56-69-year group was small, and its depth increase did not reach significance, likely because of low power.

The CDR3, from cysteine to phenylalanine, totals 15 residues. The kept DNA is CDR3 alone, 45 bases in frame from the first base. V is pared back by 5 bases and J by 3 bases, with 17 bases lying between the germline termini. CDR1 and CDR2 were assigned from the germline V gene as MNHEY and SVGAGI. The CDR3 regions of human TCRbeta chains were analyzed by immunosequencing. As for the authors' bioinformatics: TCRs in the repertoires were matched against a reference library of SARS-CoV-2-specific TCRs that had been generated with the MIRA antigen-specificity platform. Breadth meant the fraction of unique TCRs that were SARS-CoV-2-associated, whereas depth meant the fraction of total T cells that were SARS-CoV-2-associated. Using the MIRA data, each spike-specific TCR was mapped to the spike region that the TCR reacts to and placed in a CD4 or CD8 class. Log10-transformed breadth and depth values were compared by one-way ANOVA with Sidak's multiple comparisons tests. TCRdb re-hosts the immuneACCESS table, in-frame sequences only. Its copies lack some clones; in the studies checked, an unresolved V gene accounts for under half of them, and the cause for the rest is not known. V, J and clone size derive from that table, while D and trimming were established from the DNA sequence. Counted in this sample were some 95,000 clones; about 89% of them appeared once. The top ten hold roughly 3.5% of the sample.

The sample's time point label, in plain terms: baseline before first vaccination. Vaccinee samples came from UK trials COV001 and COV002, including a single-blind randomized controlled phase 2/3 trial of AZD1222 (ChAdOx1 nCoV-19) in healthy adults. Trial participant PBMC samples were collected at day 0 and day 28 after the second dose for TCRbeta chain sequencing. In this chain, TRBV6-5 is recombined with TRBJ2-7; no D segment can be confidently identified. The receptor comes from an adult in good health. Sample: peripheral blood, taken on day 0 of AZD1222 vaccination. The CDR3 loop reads CASSRQVYGFYEQYF. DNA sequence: TGTGCCAGCAGTCGCCAAGTATACGGGTTCTACGAGCAGTACTTC.